This T cell receptor (beta chain) was sequenced for a study of cytomegalovirus exposure and HLA in healthy donors. Trimming took 5 bases from V and 3 from J; bases not matched to a gene: 5. The CDR3 sequence is 14 residues long. Germline V gives CDR1 MNHEY, CDR2 SVGAGI. This clone was picked up a small number of times. Both 60 Vbeta primers and 13 Jbeta primers went into the PCR. The protocol was immunoSEQ multiplex PCR, while the TCRdb copy is restricted to in-frame clones and leaves out a portion. The sample records about 47,000 clones, approximately 67% being singletons. The source is a man aged 30-40 years in good health and CMV-seronegative. The genes are TRBV6-5 and TRBJ2-7, with 9 bases identical to TRBD2. Sequences were obtained from PBMCs. The CDR3 nucleotides are TGTGCCAGCAGTGGGCGGGAGGGCCTCTACGAGCAGTACTTC. It specifies CASSGREGLYEQYF.